This entry features one TCR beta chain sequence. Individuals drawn from approximately 26 US areas were roughly 18 to 95 years old. This sample was included in a study of blood T cell repertoires in COVID-19. Study-wide context: Sites across the United States, Italy and Spain contributed samples from acute and convalescent COVID-19.

Trimming took off 3 bases at V and 4 bases at J, with 9 bases between the two ends. Germline V gives CDR1 WSHSY, CDR2 SAAADI. This CDR3 spans 13 amino acids. In the authors' methods: Reference gene primer amplification gave nucleated cell count estimates. Assay: immunoSEQ multiplex PCR; the TCRdb copy retains only in-frame clones and omits some. V and J calls and clone size are copied from that table; D and trimming were computed from the DNA. The table lists some 350,000 clones, more than 70% of them singletons. The receptor was isolated from a woman under 40 who had recovered from COVID-19. V usage is TRBV10-2 and J usage is TRBJ1-2; possible D gene TRBD1, 6 bases. What was sequenced was PBMCs or T cells enriched from blood (not recorded which). The CDR3 reads CASSDGGAYGYTF. CDR3 DNA: TGCGCCAGCAGTGATGGGGGGGCCTATGGCTACACCTTC.